This T cell receptor (beta chain) originates from a study of identical twins. With 2 bases removed from V and 5 bases from J, the gap between germline ends came to 12 bases. Germline V gene data show CDR1 as KGHSH and CDR2 as LQKENI. The CDR3 runs 15 residues. This clonotype was seen at least ten times. TCRdb re-called the 5' RACE reads through MiXCR, storing one row per CDR3 protein. Among a few hundred thousand distinct CDR3 sequences listed, under 9.5% were seen once. This sample was shared with a second study, whose subject was yellow fever vaccine responses in identical twins.

The TCR comes from a woman under 30 in good health. The chain joins TRBV18 to TRBJ2-2; D gene unclear. Sequenced: memory (CD45RO+) T cells sorted from blood. The CDR3 DNA follows: TGTGCCAGCTCACCAGCCCGATGGGGAACCGGGGAGCTGTTTTTT. Protein product: CASSPARWGTGELFF. Together with reference TRBV18 and TRBJ2-2, the CDR3 gives the full variable domain: NAGVMQNPRHLVRRRGQEARLRCSPMKGHSHVYWYRQLPEEGLKFMVYLQKENIIDESGMPKERFSAEFPKEGPSILRIQQVVRGDSAAYFCASSPARWGTGELFFGEGSRLTVL.